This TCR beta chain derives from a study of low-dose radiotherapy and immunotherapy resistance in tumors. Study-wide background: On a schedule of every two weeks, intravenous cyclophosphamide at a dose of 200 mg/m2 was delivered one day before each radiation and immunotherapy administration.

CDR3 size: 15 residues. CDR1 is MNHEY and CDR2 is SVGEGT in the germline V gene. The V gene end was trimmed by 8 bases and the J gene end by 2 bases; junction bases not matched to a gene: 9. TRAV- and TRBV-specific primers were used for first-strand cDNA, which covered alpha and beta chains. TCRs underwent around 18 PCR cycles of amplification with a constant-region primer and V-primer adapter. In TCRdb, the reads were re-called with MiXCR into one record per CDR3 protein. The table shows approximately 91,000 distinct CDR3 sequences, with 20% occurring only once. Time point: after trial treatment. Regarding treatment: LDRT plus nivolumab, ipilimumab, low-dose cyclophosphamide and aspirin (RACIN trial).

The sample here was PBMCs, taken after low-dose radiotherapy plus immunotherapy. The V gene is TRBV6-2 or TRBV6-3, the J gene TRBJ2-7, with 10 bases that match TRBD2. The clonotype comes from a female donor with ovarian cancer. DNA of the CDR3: TGTGCCAGCGGCCAACACAGCGGGAGGGCCTACGAGCAGTACTTC. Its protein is CASGQHSGRAYEQYF.